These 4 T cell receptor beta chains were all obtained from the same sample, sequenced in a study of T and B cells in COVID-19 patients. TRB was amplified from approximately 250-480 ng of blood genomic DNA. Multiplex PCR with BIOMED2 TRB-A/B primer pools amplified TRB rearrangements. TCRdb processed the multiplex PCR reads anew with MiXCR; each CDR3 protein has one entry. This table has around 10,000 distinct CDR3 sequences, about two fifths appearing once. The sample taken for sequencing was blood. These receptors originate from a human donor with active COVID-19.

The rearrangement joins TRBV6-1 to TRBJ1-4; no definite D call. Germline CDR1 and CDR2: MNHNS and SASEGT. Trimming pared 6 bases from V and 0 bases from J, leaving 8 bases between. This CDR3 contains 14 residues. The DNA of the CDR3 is TGTGCCAGCAGAGAACCGGCAACTAATGAAAAACTGTTTTTT. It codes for CASREPATNEKLFF.

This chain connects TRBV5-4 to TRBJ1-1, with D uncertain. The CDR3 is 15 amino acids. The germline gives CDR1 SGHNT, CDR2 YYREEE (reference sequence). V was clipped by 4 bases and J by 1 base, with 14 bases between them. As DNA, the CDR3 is TGTGCCAGCAGCCCTCCTGGGCCGAAGAACACTGAAGCTTTCTTT. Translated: CASSPPGPKNTEAFF.

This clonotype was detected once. The DNA for the CDR3 is TGTGCCAGCAGGGCGACAGCCACCAGCAATCAGCCCCAGCATTTT. It codes for CASRATATSNQPQHF. The chain uses TRBV6-5 and TRBJ1-5; TRBD1 might be the D (5 bases). The CDR3 is made up of 15 amino acids. V gave up 6 bases and J gave up 1 base, with 13 bases separating them. The germline V gene encodes CDR1 MNHEY and CDR2 SVGAGI.

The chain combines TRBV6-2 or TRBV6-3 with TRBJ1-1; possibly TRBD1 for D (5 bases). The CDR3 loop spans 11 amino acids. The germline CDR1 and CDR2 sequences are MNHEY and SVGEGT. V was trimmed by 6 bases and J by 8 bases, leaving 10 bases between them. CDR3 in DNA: TGTGCCAGCAGGAAGACAGCAGAAGCTTTCTTT. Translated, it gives CASRKTAEAFF.